These 32 T cell receptor beta chains originate from one sample sequenced in a study of brain T cells in children with intractable seizures. Time point indicated: blood from clinic visit 5 months post-surgery; TSC patient then seizure free. Using immunoSEQ multiplex PCR, the repertoire was profiled, and TCRdb retains in-frame clones only, with some absent. Among 340,000 or so clones listed, 93% were seen once. The sample was peripheral blood, taken approximately 5 months after surgery. The receptors were sampled from a boy under two years old with tuberous sclerosis and intractable seizures.

Here the CDR3 reads CASSLPTGGPEKLFF. Written as DNA, the CDR3 is TGTGCCAGCAGCCTACCCACAGGGGGCCCTGAAAAACTGTTTTTT. The chain employs TRBV7-9 and TRBJ1-4; 9 bases align to TRBD1. Trimming removed 5 bases from V and 7 bases from J; junction bases left unmatched: 8. The germline gives CDR1 SEHNR, CDR2 FQNEAQ (reference sequence). This CDR3 contains 15 residues.

This clone has just a few counts. The V gene is TRBV4-2, the J gene TRBJ1-1; D remains ambiguous. Germline V gene data show CDR1 as LGHNA and CDR2 as YNFKEQ. The V end lost 0 bases, the J end lost 11 bases, and 19 bases lay between the germline ends. The CDR3 extends over 15 amino acids. The CDR3 spells CASSQDLGRAGDAFF. Here the CDR3 DNA reads TGTGCCAGCAGCCAAGATTTGGGCAGAGCGGGAGACGCTTTCTTT.

V usage is TRBV3-1 (or the pseudogene TRBV3-2) and J usage is TRBJ1-1; D gene unclear. There are 14 residues in the CDR3. The germline V gene has CDR1 LGHDT and CDR2 YNNKEL (reference sequence). V dropped 5 bases and J dropped 4 bases, with 14 bases sitting between them. This chain's CDR3 is CASSSPGKRTEAFF. In DNA form, the CDR3 reads TGTGCCAGCAGCTCCCCTGGGAAGCGCACTGAAGCTTTCTTT.

The chain links TRBV5-6 to TRBJ1-6; D might be TRBD1 (6 bases). CDR3 size: 13 residues. Germline V gene data show CDR1 as SGHDT and CDR2 as YYEEEE. Trimming pared 4 bases from V and 11 bases from J, leaving 13 bases between. CDR3 sequence: CASSRNRATPLHF. The CDR3 DNA reads as TGTGCCAGCAGCCGTAACAGGGCCACACCCCTCCACTTT.

This chain connects TRBV2 to TRBJ1-1; weak D call: TRBD1 (6 bases). Deletions cut 3 bases from V and 8 bases from J, with 16 bases between. Germline assignment: CDR1 SNHLY and CDR2 FYNNEI. The CDR3 length is 14 residues. The CDR3 loop is CASSEGPGAAEAFF. The CDR3 DNA reads as TGTGCCAGCAGTGAGGGTCCGGGGGCCGCGGAAGCTTTCTTT.

The count of this clone is one. V gene TRBV5-1 combines with J gene TRBJ1-6, with D unclear. Trimming removed 2 bases from V and 5 bases from J, with 11 bases in between. CDR1 and CDR2 from the germline V gene are SGHRS and YFSETQ. The CDR3 loop spans 15 amino acids. The CDR3 reads CASSFASLNNSPLHF. The CDR3 DNA reads TGCGCCAGCAGCTTCGCCAGTTTAAATAATTCACCCCTCCACTTT. Filled out from reference TRBV5-1 and TRBJ1-6, the complete variable domain reads KAGVTQTPRYLIKTRGQQVTLSCSPISGHRSVSWYQQTPGQGLQFLFEYFSETQRNKGNFPGRFSGRQFSNSRSEMNVSTLELGDSALYLCASSFASLNNSPLHFGNGTRLTVT.

The J gene is TRBJ2-2, the V gene TRBV28; 7 bases map to TRBD2. This CDR3 is 16 amino acids long. Trimming took 4 bases from V and 7 from J; bases not matched to a gene: 12. The germline V gene encodes CDR1 MDHEN and CDR2 SYDVKM. CDR3 loop: CASSSYRLGGDGELFF. The CDR3 DNA is TGTGCCAGCAGTTCGTATAGATTGGGAGGGGACGGGGAGCTGTTTTTT.

The rearrangement joins TRBV19 to TRBJ2-6, with D unclear. CDR1 is LNHDA and CDR2 is SQIVND in the germline V gene (reference sequence). Trimming removed 3 bases at V and 3 bases at J, with 9 bases between. This CDR3 comprises 15 residues. CDR3 amino acids: CASSIVGIGANVLTF. In nucleotides, the CDR3 is TGTGCCAGTAGTATTGTGGGGATTGGGGCCAACGTCCTGACTTTC. Full variable domain (rest looked up from reference TRBV19 and TRBJ2-6): DGGITQSPKYLFRKEGQNVTLSCEQNLNHDAMYWYRQDPGQGLRLIYYSQIVNDFQKGDIAEGYSVSREKKESFPLTVTSAQKNPTAFYLCASSIVGIGANVLTFGAGSRLTVL.

The chain uses TRBV6-6 and TRBJ1-2, with 9 bases identical to TRBD1. The germline gives CDR1 MNHNY, CDR2 SVGAGI (reference sequence). Trimming cost V 2 bases and J 6 bases; bases outside gene matches: 7. The CDR3 length is 15 residues. CDR3 loop: CASSYHRGQIDGYTF. The CDR3 nucleotides read TGTGCCAGCAGTTACCACAGGGGGCAGATAGATGGCTACACCTTC.

The V call is TRBV7-9, the J call TRBJ2-1; tentatively, D is TRBD2 (6 bases). CDR3 length: 15 amino acids. Trimming cost V 5 bases and J 8 bases, with 19 bases left between them. The germline gives CDR1 SEHNR, CDR2 FQNEAQ (reference sequence). CDR3 region: CASSHPLVAAHEQFF. The CDR3 DNA sequence: TGTGCCAGCAGCCATCCCCTGGTAGCGGCCCATGAGCAGTTCTTC.

V is TRBV9 and J is TRBJ2-1; the match to TRBD1 covers 8 bases. This CDR3 is 16 amino acids long. V lost 0 bases and J lost 7; bases outside the gene matches: 9. Per germline, CDR1 SGDLS and CDR2 YYNGEE. Here the CDR3 DNA reads TGTGCCAGCAGCGTAGCTCCGGGACAGGCCGGGAATGAGCAGTTCTTC. It specifies CASSVAPGQAGNEQFF. The full variable domain, in which reference TRBV9 and TRBJ2-1 provide the parts outside the CDR3, is DSGVTQTPKHLITATGQRVTLRCSPRSGDLSVYWYQQSLDQGLQFLIQYYNGEERAKGNILERFSAQQFPDLHSELNLSSLELGDSALYFCASSVAPGQAGNEQFFGPGTRLTVL.

This rearrangement joins TRBV11-2 to TRBJ2-7, with D unclear. Germline CDR1 and CDR2: SGHAT and FQNNGV. V lost 1 base to trimming and J lost 3 bases, with 7 bases between them. The CDR3 has 13 residues. The CDR3 DNA is TGTGCCAGCAGCTTAGGGCAGGACTACGAGCAGTACTTC. It encodes CASSLGQDYEQYF.

The sample holds one count of this clone. The CDR3 protein is CASSLQGLSTGELFF. DNA for the CDR3: TGTGCCAGCAGCTTACAGGGTTTGAGCACCGGGGAGCTGTTTTTT. The chain carries TRBV7-9 and TRBJ2-2, with a possible D match to TRBD1 (5 bases). The germline gives CDR1 SEHNR, CDR2 FQNEAQ (reference sequence). This CDR3 has 15 residues. V shed 2 bases and J shed 4 bases, with 11 bases lying between them.

The rearrangement links TRBV9 to TRBJ1-2; no clear D. Germline-derived CDR1 and CDR2 are SGDLS and YYNGEE. The length of the CDR3 is 14 residues. V dropped 4 bases and J dropped 2 bases, with 12 bases sitting between them. The CDR3 protein is CASSSSTWNYGYTF. The CDR3 bases are TGTGCCAGCAGCTCATCGACCTGGAACTATGGCTACACCTTC.

V and J are TRBV4-1 and TRBJ2-7; 11 bases line up with TRBD2. J was trimmed by 4 bases and V by 5 bases; bases with no gene match: 4. The germline V gene encodes CDR1 MGHRA and CDR2 YSYEKL. The CDR3 is made up of 14 amino acids. The CDR3 sequence: CASSSGLAVYEQYF. CDR3 sequence (DNA): TGCGCCAGCAGCTCGGGACTAGCGGTTTACGAGCAGTACTTC.

The chain joins TRBV5-1 to TRBJ2-7, with D possibly being TRBD2 (5 bases). Germline CDR1 SGHRS, CDR2 YFSETQ. Trimming left V 0 bases short and J 4 bases short, with 14 bases between. The CDR3 consists of 15 residues. The CDR3 DNA is TGCGCCAGCAGCTTGGTGGTGGGAGCCCTTTACGAGCAGTACTTC. Its protein product is CASSLVVGALYEQYF.

For this clone: Other DNA sequences in this sample translate to the same CDR3. This rearrangement joins TRBV7-9 to TRBJ2-7; D not resolved. Germline lookup yields CDR1 SEHNR and CDR2 FQNEAQ (reference sequence). V was trimmed by 0 bases and J by 5 bases, leaving 2 bases between them. The CDR3 extends over 11 amino acids. CDR3 residues: CASSLAHEQYF. The CDR3 DNA follows: TGTGCCAGCAGCTTAGCGCACGAGCAGTACTTC.

This chain links TRBV5-6 with TRBJ2-3, with unresolved D. Trimming took 2 bases from V and 4 from J, leaving 11 bases between them. Per the germline V gene, CDR1 is SGHDT and CDR2 is YYEEEE. The CDR3 extends over 14 amino acids. Here the CDR3 DNA reads TGTGCCAGCAGCTTTTCTATAATACCAGATACGCAGTATTTT. It specifies CASSFSIIPDTQYF.

V is TRBV5-6 and J is TRBJ2-1; D gene ambiguous. This CDR3 is built from 16 residues. V shed 0 bases and J shed 9 bases, with 19 bases lying between them. Looked up from germline, CDR1 is SGHDT and CDR2 is YYEEEE. The CDR3 coding sequence is TGTGCCAGCAGCTTGGCCCTAGGTTTATCGGATACTGAGCAGTTCTTC. It yields the protein CASSLALGLSDTEQFF.

As regards this clone: Other nucleotide sequences from this sample produce the same CDR3. J is TRBJ2-1 and V is TRBV11-3; D remains unclear. Trimming pared 3 bases from V and 8 bases from J, leaving 8 bases between. Germline lookup yields CDR1 SGHNT and CDR2 YENEEA. The CDR3 is 12 amino acids. In DNA, the CDR3 is TGTGCCAGCAGCTTTCGAGGAGATGAGCAGTTCTTC. It is translated as CASSFRGDEQFF.

The chain joins TRBV4-1 to TRBJ1-5; D possibly corresponds to TRBD1 (5 bases). Trimming took 3 bases from V and 1 from J, leaving 13 bases between them. Germline CDR1 MGHRA, CDR2 YSYEKL. The length of the CDR3 is 16 residues. CDR3 bases: TGCGCCAGCAGCCACATTCAGGGTTACAGCAATCAGCCCCAGCATTTT. Translated, it gives CASSHIQGYSNQPQHF.

This clone showed up just once. J is TRBJ2-7 and V is TRBV11-2, with D tentatively TRBD1 (6 bases). With 0 bases removed from V and 0 bases from J, the gap between germline ends came to 9 bases. The CDR3 spans 15 residues. The germline V gene has CDR1 SGHAT and CDR2 FQNNGV. The CDR3 region is CASSLDVGGSYEQYF. CDR3 nucleotides: TGTGCCAGCAGCTTAGATGTAGGGGGCTCCTACGAGCAGTACTTC.

V gene TRBV12-3 or TRBV12-4 combines with J gene TRBJ2-7; TRBD2 agrees at 10 bases. The CDR3 is 13 amino acids. The J segment lost 5 bases and the V segment lost 8 bases, leaving 6 bases of the junction unmatched. CDR3 sequence reads: CASGSGRANEQYF. DNA for the CDR3: TGTGCCAGCGGAAGCGGGAGGGCTAACGAGCAGTACTTC.

V and J are TRBV27 and TRBJ1-3; D might be TRBD1 (5 bases). CDR1 and CDR2 (germline): MNHEY, SMNVEV (reference sequence). Trimming took off 6 bases at V and 2 bases at J, with 11 bases between the two ends. The CDR3 runs to 14 residues. DNA for the CDR3: TGTGCCAGCAGCTCAAGGACAACTGGAAACACCATATATTTT. This sequence encodes CASSSRTTGNTIYF.

The chain carries TRBV3-1 (or the pseudogene TRBV3-2) and TRBJ2-1; tentatively, D is TRBD2 (5 bases). Deletions cut 1 base from V and 7 bases from J, with 14 bases between. The CDR3 totals 15 residues. The germline V gene encodes CDR1 LGHDT and CDR2 YNNKEL (reference sequence). CDR3 sequence reads: CASSQAAVKMNEQFF. The CDR3 nucleotides are TGTGCCAGCAGCCAAGCAGCGGTCAAGATGAATGAGCAGTTCTTC.

The chain has TRBV24-1 and TRBJ1-1; D ambiguous. The CDR3 contains 15 residues. Germline V gives CDR1 KGHDR, CDR2 SFDVKD. V was trimmed by 0 bases and J by 0 bases, leaving 7 bases between them. The CDR3 region is CATSDLEGLNTEAFF. The CDR3 DNA reads as TGTGCCACCAGTGATTTGGAGGGTTTGAACACTGAAGCTTTCTTT.

V and J are TRBV25-1 and TRBJ1-1; D is possibly TRBD1 (6 bases). Germline-derived CDR1 and CDR2 are MGHDK and SYGVNS. The CDR3 has 16 residues. V was cut by 2 bases and J by 4 bases, with 17 bases left in between. The CDR3 DNA follows: TGTGCCAGCAGTGAACTGGGAAGGGGGGAGAGCACTGAAGCTTTCTTT. Its protein is CASSELGRGESTEAFF.

The CDR3, as DNA: TGTGCCAGCAGTTACTCGATAGGGGTAGCCAAAAACATTCAGTACTTC. This sequence encodes CASSYSIGVAKNIQYF. The chain is built from TRBV6-5 and TRBJ2-4, with D possibly being TRBD1 (5 bases). The germline CDR1 and CDR2 sequences are MNHEY and SVGAGI. Trimming cost V 0 bases and J 0 bases, with 9 bases left between them. CDR3 length: 16 amino acids.

CDR3 sequence reads: CAWSPLRFQETQYF. The CDR3 DNA sequence: TGTGCCTGGAGTCCTCTCCGGTTTCAAGAGACCCAGTACTTC. This sequence joins TRBV30 and TRBJ2-5; no reliable D call. Germline-derived CDR1 and CDR2 are GTSNPN and SVGIG (reference sequence). Trimming took 2 bases from V and 2 from J, leaving 12 bases between them. The CDR3 runs to 14 residues.

This rearrangement joins TRBV5-1 to TRBJ2-1, with 9 nucleotides matching TRBD1. CDR1 SGHRS and CDR2 YFSETQ come from the germline V gene. There are 16 residues in the CDR3. The V gene end was trimmed by 0 bases and the J gene end by 3 bases; junction bases not matched to a gene: 4. CDR3 sequence reads: CASSLVGTGIYNEQFF. For the CDR3, the DNA is TGCGCCAGCAGCTTGGTCGGGACAGGGATCTACAATGAGCAGTTCTTC.

This chain joins TRBV2 and TRBJ1-1; TRBD1 is a possible D gene (5 bases). Germline CDR1 reads SNHLY; CDR2 reads FYNNEI. The CDR3 is made up of 15 amino acids. V lost 6 bases, J lost 1 base, and 15 bases lay in between. CDR3 coding DNA: TGTGCCAGCAGGCGGGACCCACTACCGAACACTGAAGCTTTCTTT. Amino acids: CASRRDPLPNTEAFF. The whole variable domain, remainder taken from reference TRBV2 and TRBJ1-1, is EPEVTQTPSHQVTQMGQEVILRCVPISNHLYFYWYRQILGQKVEFLVSFYNNEISEKSEIFDDQFSVERPDGSNFTLKIRSTKLEDSAMYFCASRRDPLPNTEAFFGQGTRLTVV.

As DNA, the CDR3 is TGCGCCAGCAGCCAGCCGGGACAGGGTCACGAGCAGTACTTC. It encodes CASSQPGQGHEQYF. This sequence joins TRBV4-1 and TRBJ2-7; 9 bases align to TRBD1. The CDR3 spans 14 residues. Trimming cost V 3 bases and J 5 bases; bases outside gene matches: 5. The germline V gene encodes CDR1 MGHRA and CDR2 YSYEKL.